Listed here is a single TCR beta chain. As yet, its antigen is unknown. These data come from a study of cytomegalovirus exposure and HLA in healthy donors. Across the whole study: From 150 million to 200 million T cells, an earlier analysis saw 90 million to 130 million unique TCR beta sequences. Points from the study as a whole: The investigators catalogued under 200 TCR beta chains as cytomegalovirus-associated. According to a later analysis, most TCR beta chains associated with CMV appeared HLA-restricted. TCR beta chains associated with HLA were, in a later analysis, more clonally expanded than equally common others.

60 Vbeta and 13 Jbeta primers were used in PCR. Sequenced by immunoSEQ multiplex PCR; TCRdb stores in-frame clones only, minus some. The sample includes around 120,000 clones, 70% to 85% of them seen just once. V was shortened by 7 bases and J by 1 base, with 11 bases between the two germline ends. CDR3 length: 15 amino acids. CDR1 is SNHLY, CDR2 FYNNEI, per germline. The J gene is TRBJ2-6, the V gene TRBV2; D perhaps matches TRBD1 (6 bases). Input material: PBMCs. This TCR was recovered from a man in his forties or fifties in good health and CMV-seropositive. CDR3 sequence: CASITDRSGANVLTF. The CDR3 DNA follows: TGTGCCAGCATTACCGACAGGTCTGGGGCCAACGTCCTGACTTTC.